One and the same sample provided the 8 T cell receptor beta chains below, sequenced in a study of post-analysis software for immune sequencing data. The TCR beta cDNA libraries contained unique molecular identifiers. Via MiXCR, TCRdb re-called the PCR reads, giving one row per CDR3 protein. The repertoire holds some 690,000 distinct CDR3 sequences, with about 32% as singletons. Which antigens these TCRs recognize remains unknown. Findings of the study overall: A handful of TRBV segments were significantly more frequent in patients than in controls. TRBV5-6, TRBV5-1 and TRBV20-1 were among these segments.

The sample was blood. These TCRs come from a girl aged 10 to 17 with multiple sclerosis.

The table lists this clonotype with a few counts. The J gene is TRBJ2-1, the V gene TRBV7-2; D possibly corresponds to TRBD2 (6 bases). Looked up from germline, CDR1 is SGHTA and CDR2 is FQGNSA. The CDR3 has 16 amino acids. The ends were cut back, 4 bases at V and 5 bases at J, with 18 bases in the middle. This CDR3 reads CASSSRLFSGDNEQFF. DNA for the CDR3: TGTGCCAGCAGCTCCCGGCTGTTCTCGGGAGACAATGAGCAGTTCTTC.

This clonotype has only a few counts. V usage is TRBV7-9 and J usage is TRBJ2-1; the D gene is possibly TRBD2 (6 bases). The V end was cut by 5 bases, the J end by 8 bases, with 19 bases between. Germline assignment: CDR1 SEHNR and CDR2 FQNEAQ (reference sequence). The CDR3 has 15 residues. The CDR3 here is CASSLGRERVYEQFF. CDR3 in DNA: TGTGCCAGCAGCCTCGGGAGAGAGCGGGTTTATGAGCAGTTCTTC.

This clonotype was counted a few times. This chain uses TRBV6-5 with TRBJ1-1; D is unresolved. Per the germline V gene, CDR1 is MNHEY and CDR2 is SVGAGI. The V and J ends lost 2 bases and 5 bases respectively, with 9 bases between them. The CDR3 consists of 13 residues. The CDR3 DNA is TGTGCCAGCAGTTACCAGAGGGAGACTGAAGCTTTCTTT. This codes for CASSYQRETEAFF.

This clonotype appeared a few times. The chain carries TRBV4-1 and TRBJ1-4; D remains unclear. The CDR3 contains 18 residues. V lost 5 bases and J 0 bases, leaving 19 bases between the germline ends. Germline lookup yields CDR1 MGHRA and CDR2 YSYEKL. The CDR3 reads CASSAPGFGRTTNEKLFF. The CDR3 DNA sequence: TGCGCCAGCAGCGCGCCCGGGTTTGGACGCACAACTAATGAAAAACTGTTTTTT.

The rearrangement links TRBV7-8 to TRBJ2-3; D could derive from TRBD1 or TRBD2 (6 bases each). The CDR3 consists of 16 residues. Trimming removed 1 base from V and 2 bases from J, with 13 bases in between. The germline gives CDR1 SGHVS, CDR2 FQNEAQ. The CDR3 coding sequence is TGTGCCAGCAGCTTAGTGCGTCCGGGGGCCACAGATACGCAGTATTTT. As protein: CASSLVRPGATDTQYF.

Only a few counts were recorded for this clonotype. CDR3 residues: CASSGVTGGEQYF. The CDR3 DNA reads as TGTGCCAGCAGTGGGGTGACAGGGGGAGAGCAGTACTTC. This rearrangement joins TRBV6-1 to TRBJ2-7; 9 nucleotides line up with TRBD1. Germline V gene sequence: CDR1 MNHNS, CDR2 SASEGT. V dropped 4 bases and J dropped 7; count of bases not matched to a gene: 5. The CDR3 loop spans 13 amino acids.

In its sample, this clonotype was seen a few times. This rearrangement joins TRBV20-1 to TRBJ2-7, with 10 bases aligning to TRBD1. Germline loops: CDR1 DFQATT, CDR2 SNEGSKA (reference sequence). The junction had 6 bases not matched to a gene; V was cut back by 6 bases and J by 1 base. CDR3 length equals 14 residues. CDR3 loop: CSALDRGASYEQYF. CDR3 nucleotide sequence: TGCAGTGCCCTGGACAGGGGGGCTTCCTACGAGCAGTACTTC.

The chain has TRBV5-1 and TRBJ2-3, with 8 bases matching TRBD1. Per the germline V gene, CDR1 is SGHRS and CDR2 is YFSETQ. V dropped 2 bases and J dropped 4; count of bases not matched to a gene: 9. CDR3 length equals 16 residues. The CDR3 nucleotides are TGCGCCAGCAGCTTCGCGACAGGGGCCAGCCCAGATACGCAGTATTTT. Its protein is CASSFATGASPDTQYF.